This T cell receptor beta chain is drawn from a study of T cell changes during pregnancy in multiple sclerosis. V lost 0 bases and J 1 base, leaving 10 bases between the germline ends. The germline gives CDR1 LNHNV, CDR2 YYDKDF (reference sequence). CDR3 size: 15 residues. The data were produced by immunoSEQ multiplex PCR, yet TCRdb's version contains in-frame clones alone and is incomplete. The sample has tens of thousands of clones; just under 95% are singletons. This chain links TRBV15 with TRBJ2-7; D gene ambiguous. The specimen comprised peripheral blood, sampled in the second trimester of pregnancy. The sequence was collected from a female donor with multiple sclerosis, enrolled in a pregnancy study. This chain's CDR3 is CATSRDIAISYEQYF. The CDR3 bases are TGTGCCACCAGCAGAGATATCGCGATTTCCTACGAGCAGTACTTC.